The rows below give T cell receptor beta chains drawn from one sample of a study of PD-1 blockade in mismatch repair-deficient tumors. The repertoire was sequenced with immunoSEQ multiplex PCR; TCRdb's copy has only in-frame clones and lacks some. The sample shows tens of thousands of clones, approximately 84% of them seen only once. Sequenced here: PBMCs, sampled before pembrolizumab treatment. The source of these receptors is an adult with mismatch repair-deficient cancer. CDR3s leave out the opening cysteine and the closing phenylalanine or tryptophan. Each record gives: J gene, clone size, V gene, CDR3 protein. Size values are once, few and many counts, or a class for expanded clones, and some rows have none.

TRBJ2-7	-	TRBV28	ASSRLAGVNEQY
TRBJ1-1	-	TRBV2	ASILGTGVTEAF
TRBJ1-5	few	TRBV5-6	ASSLSQGAGQPQH
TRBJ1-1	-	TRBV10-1	ASSEKAGPRQNTEAF
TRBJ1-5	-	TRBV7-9	ASSLAGVNQPQH
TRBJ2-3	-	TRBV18	ASSPGLGGTDTQY
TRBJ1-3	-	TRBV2	ASRREVTGNTIY
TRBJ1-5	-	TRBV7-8	ASSLAGGYNQPQH
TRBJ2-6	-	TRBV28	ASVGGSPGANVLT
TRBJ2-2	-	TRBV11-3	ASSLDRARGTGELF
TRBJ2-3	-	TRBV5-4	ASSLGGRGAGDTQY
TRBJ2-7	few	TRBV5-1	ASSLGGGDSYEQY
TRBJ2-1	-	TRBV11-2	ASGTSGSNEQF
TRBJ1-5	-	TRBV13	ASSFGRGLDQPQH
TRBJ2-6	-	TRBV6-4	ASSDFPRLAGGYGANVLT
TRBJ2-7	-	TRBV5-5	ASIPPTVLIALEQY
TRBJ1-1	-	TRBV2	ASSEDRYTEAF
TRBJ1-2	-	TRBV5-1	ASSLDEGYYGYT
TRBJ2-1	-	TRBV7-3	ASTPGLGSVEQF
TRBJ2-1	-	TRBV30	ACQDSEQF
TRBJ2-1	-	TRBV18	ASSPPTYNEQF
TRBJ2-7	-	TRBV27	ASSLGGGYEQY
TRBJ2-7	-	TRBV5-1	ASSTSPGAYEQY
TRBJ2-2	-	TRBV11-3	ASSVVAANTGELF
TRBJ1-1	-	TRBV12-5	ASGRDTEAF
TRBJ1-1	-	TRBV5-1	ASSLGSGVYVGTEAF
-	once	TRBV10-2	ASSPRGSSYEQY
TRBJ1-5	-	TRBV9	ASSAGQGRSNQPQH
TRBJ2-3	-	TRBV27	ASSLLAGGPSTDTQY
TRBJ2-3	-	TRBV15	ATSPGGAGKDAQY
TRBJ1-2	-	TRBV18	ASSPGADGGSGYT
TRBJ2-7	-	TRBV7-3	ASSLSGRAYEQY
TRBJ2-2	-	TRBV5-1	ASSLSPGGTGELF
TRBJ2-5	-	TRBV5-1	ASSASTGGEGTQY
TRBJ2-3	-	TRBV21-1	ASSKLNPRDTDTQY
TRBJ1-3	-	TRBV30	AWDSSSGNTIY
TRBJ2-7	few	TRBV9	ASSVDLAGGLYEQY